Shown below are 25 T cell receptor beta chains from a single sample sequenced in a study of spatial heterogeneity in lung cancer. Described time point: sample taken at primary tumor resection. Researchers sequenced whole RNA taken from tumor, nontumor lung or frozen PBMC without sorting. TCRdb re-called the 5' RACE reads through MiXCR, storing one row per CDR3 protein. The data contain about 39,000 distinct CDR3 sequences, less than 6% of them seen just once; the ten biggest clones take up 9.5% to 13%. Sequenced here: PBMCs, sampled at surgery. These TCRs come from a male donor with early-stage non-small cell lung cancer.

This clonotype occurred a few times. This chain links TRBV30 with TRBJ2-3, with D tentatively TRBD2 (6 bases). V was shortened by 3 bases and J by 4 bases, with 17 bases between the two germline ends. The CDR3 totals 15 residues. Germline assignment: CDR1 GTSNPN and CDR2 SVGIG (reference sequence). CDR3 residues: CAWRRGLTDADTQYF. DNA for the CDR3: TGTGCCTGGAGGAGGGGACTGACCGACGCAGATACGCAGTATTTT.

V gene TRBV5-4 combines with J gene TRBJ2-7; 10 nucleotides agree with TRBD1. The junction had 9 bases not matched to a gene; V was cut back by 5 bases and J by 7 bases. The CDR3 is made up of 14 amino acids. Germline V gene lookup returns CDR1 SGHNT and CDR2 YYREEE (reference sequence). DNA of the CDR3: TGTGCCAGCAGGACGACAGGGGGCGCGGGGGAGCAGTACTTC. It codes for CASRTTGGAGEQYF.

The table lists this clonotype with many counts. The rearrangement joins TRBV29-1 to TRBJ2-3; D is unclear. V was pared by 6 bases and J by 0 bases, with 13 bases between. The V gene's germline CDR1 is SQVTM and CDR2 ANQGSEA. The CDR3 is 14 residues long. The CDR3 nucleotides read TGCAGCGTCGGAGAGGTCCTTAGCACAGATACGCAGTATTTT. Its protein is CSVGEVLSTDTQYF.

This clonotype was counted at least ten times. CDR3 region: CASSDRKGTRVMDEQFF. CDR3 nucleotides: TGTGCCAGCAGTGATCGGAAGGGGACTAGGGTCATGGATGAGCAGTTCTTC. The gene calls are TRBV6-4 and TRBJ2-1; TRBD2 matches at 8 bases. Germline V gene data show CDR1 as MRHNA and CDR2 as SNTAGT. With 3 bases clipped from V and 8 bases from J, the junction kept 15 bases outside the gene matches. There are 17 residues in the CDR3.

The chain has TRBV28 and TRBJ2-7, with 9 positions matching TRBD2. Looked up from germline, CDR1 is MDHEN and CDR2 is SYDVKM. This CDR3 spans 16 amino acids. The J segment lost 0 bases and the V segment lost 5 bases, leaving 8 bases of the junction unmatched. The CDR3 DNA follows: TGTGCCAGCAGTCCGGGACTAGCTGAGAGCTCCTACGAGCAGTACTTC. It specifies CASSPGLAESSYEQYF.

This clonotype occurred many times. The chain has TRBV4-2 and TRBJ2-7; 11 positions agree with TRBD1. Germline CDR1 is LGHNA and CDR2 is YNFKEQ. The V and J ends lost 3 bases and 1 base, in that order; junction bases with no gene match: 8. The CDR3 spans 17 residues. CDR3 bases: TGTGCCAGCAGCCAGTTCGGGACAGGGGGTATTTCCTACGAGCAGTACTTC. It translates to CASSQFGTGGISYEQYF.

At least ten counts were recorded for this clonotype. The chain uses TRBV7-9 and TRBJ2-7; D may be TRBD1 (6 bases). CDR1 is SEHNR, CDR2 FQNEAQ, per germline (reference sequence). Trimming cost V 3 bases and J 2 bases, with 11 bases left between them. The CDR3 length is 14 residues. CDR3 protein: CASSFNQGPYEQYF. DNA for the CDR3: TGTGCCAGCAGCTTTAACCAGGGGCCCTACGAGCAGTACTTC.

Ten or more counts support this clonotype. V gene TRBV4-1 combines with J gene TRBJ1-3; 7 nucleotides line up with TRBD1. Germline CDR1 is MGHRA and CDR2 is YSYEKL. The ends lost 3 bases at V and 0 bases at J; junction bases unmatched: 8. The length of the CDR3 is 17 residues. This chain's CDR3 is CASSQLPGQISGNTIYF. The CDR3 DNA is TGCGCCAGCAGCCAGCTGCCGGGACAGATCTCTGGAAACACCATATATTTT.

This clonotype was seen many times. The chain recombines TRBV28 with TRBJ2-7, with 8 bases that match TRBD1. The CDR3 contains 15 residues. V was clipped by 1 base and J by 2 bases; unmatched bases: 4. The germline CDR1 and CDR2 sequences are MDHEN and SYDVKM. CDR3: CASSLFGQGTYEQYF. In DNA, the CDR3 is TGTGCCAGCAGTTTATTTGGACAGGGTACCTACGAGCAGTACTTC.

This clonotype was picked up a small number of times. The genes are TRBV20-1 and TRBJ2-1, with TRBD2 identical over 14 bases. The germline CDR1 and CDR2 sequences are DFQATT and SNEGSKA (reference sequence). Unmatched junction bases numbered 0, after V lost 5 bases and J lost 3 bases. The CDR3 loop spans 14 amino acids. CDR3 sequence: CSAGTSGGYNEQFF. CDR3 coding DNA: TGCAGTGCTGGGACTAGCGGGGGCTACAATGAGCAGTTCTTC.

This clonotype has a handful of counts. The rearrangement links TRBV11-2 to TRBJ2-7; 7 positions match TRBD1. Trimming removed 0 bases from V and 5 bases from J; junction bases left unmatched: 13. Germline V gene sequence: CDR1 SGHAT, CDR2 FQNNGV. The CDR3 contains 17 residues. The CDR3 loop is CASSLEMLGGATDEQYF. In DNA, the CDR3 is TGTGCCAGCAGCTTAGAGATGCTAGGGGGCGCGACTGACGAGCAGTACTTC. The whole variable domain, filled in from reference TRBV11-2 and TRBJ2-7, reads EAGVAQSPRYKIIEKRQSVAFWCNPISGHATLYWYQQILGQGPKLLIQFQNNGVVDDSQLPKDRFSAERLKGVDSTLKIQPAKLEDSAVYLCASSLEMLGGATDEQYFGPGTRLTVT.

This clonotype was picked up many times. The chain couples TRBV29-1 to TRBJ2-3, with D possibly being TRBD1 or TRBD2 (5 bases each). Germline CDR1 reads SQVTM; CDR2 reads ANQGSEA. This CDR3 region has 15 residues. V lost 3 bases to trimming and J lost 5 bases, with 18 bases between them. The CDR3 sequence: CSVDRQRGNGDTQYF. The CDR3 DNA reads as TGCAGCGTTGATCGACAGAGGGGTAATGGAGATACGCAGTATTTT.

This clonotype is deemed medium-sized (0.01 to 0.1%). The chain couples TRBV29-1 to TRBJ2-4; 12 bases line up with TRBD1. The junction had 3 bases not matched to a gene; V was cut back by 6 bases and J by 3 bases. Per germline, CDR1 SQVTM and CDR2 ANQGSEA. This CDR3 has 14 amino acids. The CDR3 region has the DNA TGCAGCGTGGGGACAGGGGGCGGCAAAAACATTCAGTACTTC. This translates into CSVGTGGGKNIQYF.

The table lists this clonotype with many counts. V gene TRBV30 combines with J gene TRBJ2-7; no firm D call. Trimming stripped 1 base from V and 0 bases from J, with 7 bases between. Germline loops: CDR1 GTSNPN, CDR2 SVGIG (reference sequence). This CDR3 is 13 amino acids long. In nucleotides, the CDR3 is TGTGCCTGGAGTGAGGGCAGCTCCTACGAGCAGTACTTC. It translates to CAWSEGSSYEQYF. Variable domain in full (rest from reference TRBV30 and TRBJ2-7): SQTIHQWPATLVQPVGSPLSLECTVEGTSNPNLYWYRQAAGRGLQLLFYSVGIGQISSEVPQNLSASRPQDRQFILSSKKLLLSDSGFYLCAWSEGSSYEQYFGPGTRLTVT.

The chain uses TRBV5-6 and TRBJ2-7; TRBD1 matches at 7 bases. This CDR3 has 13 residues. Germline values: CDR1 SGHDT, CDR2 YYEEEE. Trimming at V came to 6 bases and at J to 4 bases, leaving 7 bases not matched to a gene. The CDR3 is CASTDRVVYEQYF. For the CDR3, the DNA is TGTGCCAGCACCGACAGGGTGGTGTACGAGCAGTACTTC.

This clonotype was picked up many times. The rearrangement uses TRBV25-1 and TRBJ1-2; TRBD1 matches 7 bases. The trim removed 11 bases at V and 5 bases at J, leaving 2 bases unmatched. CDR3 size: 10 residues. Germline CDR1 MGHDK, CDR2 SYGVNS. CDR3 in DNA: TGTGCCGCACAGGGGTATGGCTACACCTTC. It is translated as CAAQGYGYTF.

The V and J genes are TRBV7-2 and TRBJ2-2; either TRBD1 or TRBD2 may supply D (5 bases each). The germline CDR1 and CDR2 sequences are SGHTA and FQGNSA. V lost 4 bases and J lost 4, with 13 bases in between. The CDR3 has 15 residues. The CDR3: CASSSITGRTGELFF. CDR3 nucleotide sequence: TGTGCCAGCAGCTCTATAACGGGGCGCACCGGGGAGCTGTTTTTT.

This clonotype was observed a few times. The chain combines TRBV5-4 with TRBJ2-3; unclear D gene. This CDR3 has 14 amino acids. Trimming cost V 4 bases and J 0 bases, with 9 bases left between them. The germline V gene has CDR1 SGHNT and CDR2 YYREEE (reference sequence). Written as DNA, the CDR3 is TGTGCCAGCAGCGCGATCTACAGCACAGATACGCAGTATTTT. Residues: CASSAIYSTDTQYF.

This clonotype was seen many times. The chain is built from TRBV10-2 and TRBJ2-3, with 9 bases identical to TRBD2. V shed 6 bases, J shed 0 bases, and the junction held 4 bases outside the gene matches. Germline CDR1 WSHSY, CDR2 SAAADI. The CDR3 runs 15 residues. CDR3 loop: CASRPGLASTDTQYF. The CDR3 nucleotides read TGCGCCAGCAGACCGGGACTAGCTAGCACAGATACGCAGTATTTT.

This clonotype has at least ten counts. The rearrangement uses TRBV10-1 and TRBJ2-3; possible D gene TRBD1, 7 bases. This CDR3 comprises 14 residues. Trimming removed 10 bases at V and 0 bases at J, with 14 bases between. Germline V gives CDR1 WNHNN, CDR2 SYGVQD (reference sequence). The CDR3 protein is CATEEGASTDTQYF. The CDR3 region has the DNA TGCGCCACGGAGGAGGGGGCCAGCACAGATACGCAGTATTTT.

CDR3 coding DNA: TGTGCCAGCAGCTTGGAATATCGGTTCGGGACAGAGAGACAAGAGACCCAGTACTTC. It translates to CASSLEYRFGTERQETQYF. The gene calls are TRBV5-6 and TRBJ2-5; 7 nucleotides line up with TRBD1. This CDR3 is built from 19 residues. The J segment lost 2 bases and the V segment lost 0 bases, leaving 16 bases of the junction unmatched. Germline CDR1 reads SGHDT; CDR2 reads YYEEEE. Full variable domain (rest looked up from reference TRBV5-6 and TRBJ2-5): DAGVTQSPTHLIKTRGQQVTLRCSPKSGHDTVSWYQQALGQGPQFIFQYYEEEERQRGNFPDRFSGHQFPNYSSELNVNALLLGDSALYLCASSLEYRFGTERQETQYFGPGTRLLVL.

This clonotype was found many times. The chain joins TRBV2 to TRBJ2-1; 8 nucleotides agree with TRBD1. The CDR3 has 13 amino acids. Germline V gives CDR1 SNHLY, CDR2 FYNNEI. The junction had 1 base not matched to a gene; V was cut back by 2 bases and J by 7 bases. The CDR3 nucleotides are TGTGCCAGCAGTGAAAACAGGGGGAATGAGCAGTTCTTC. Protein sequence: CASSENRGNEQFF.

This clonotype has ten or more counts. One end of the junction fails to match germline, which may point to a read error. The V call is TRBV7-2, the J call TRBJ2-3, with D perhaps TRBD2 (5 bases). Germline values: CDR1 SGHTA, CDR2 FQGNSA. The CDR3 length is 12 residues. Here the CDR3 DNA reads TGTGCCAGCAGCCTAGCCGCAGATACGCAGTATTTT. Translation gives CASSLAADTQYF.

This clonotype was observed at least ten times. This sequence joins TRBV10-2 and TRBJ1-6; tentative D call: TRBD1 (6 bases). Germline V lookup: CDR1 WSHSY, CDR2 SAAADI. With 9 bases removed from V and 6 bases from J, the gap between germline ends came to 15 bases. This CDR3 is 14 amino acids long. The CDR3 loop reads CASSDSTFNSPLHF. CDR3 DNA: TGCGCCAGTTCGGACAGCACCTTTAATTCACCCCTCCACTTT.

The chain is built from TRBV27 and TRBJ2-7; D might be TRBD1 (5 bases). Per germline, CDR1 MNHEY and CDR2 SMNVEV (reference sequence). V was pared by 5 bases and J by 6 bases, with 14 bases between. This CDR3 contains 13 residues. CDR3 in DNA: TGTGCCAGCAGTCGGGCAGGGCGTGGCGAGCAGTACTTC. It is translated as CASSRAGRGEQYF.